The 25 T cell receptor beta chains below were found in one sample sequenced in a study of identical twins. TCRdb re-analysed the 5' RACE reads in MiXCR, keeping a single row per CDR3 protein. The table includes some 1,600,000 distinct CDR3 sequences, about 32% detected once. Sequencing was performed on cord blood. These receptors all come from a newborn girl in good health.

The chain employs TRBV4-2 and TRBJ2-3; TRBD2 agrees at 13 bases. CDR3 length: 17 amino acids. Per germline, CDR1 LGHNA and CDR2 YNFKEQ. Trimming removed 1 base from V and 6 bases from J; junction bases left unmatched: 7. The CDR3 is CASSQVTGLAGRDTQYF. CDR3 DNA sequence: TGTGCCAGCAGCCAAGTAACGGGACTAGCGGGGAGGGATACGCAGTATTTT.

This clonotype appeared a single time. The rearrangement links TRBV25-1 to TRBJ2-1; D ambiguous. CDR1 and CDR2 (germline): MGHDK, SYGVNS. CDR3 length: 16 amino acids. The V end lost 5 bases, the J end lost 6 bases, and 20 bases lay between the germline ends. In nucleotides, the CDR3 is TGTGCCAGCAGTCCCCCTCGGGCTGAGACTCCCAATGAGCAGTTCTTC. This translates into CASSPPRAETPNEQFF.

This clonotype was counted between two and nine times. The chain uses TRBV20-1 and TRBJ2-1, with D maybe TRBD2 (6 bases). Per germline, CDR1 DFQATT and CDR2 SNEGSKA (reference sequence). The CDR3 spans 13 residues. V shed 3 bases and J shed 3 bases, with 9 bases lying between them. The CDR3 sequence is CSARLANYNEQFF. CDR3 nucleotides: TGCAGTGCTAGGCTAGCGAACTACAATGAGCAGTTCTTC.

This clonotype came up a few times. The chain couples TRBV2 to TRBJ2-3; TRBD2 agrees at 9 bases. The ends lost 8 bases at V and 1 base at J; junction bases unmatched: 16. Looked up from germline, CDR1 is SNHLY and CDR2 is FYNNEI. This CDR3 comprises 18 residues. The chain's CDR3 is CASGRVLSIAGGTDTQYF. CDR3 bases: TGTGCCAGCGGGAGGGTTCTGTCGATAGCGGGGGGCACAGATACGCAGTATTTT.

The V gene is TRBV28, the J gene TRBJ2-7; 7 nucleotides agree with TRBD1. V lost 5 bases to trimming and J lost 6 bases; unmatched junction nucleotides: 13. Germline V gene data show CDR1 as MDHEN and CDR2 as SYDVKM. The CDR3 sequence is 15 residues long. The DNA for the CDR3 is TGTGCCAGCAGTCGCCGCGGACAGGTGGTAGGCGAGCAGTACTTC. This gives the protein CASSRRGQVVGEQYF.

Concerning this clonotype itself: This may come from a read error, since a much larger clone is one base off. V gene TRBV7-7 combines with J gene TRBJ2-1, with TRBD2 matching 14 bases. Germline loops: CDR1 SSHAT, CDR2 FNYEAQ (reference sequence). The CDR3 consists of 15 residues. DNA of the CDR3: TGTGCTAGCAGCGCGGGACTAGCGGGAGTAAGTGAGCAGTTCTTC. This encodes CASSAGLAGVSEQFF.

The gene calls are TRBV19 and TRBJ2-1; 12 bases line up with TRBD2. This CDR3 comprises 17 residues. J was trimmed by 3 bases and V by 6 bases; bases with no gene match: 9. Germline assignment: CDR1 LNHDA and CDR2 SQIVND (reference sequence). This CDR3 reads CASSPLTSGRNYNEQFF. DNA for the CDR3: TGTGCCAGTAGCCCCCTGACTAGCGGGAGAAACTACAATGAGCAGTTCTTC.

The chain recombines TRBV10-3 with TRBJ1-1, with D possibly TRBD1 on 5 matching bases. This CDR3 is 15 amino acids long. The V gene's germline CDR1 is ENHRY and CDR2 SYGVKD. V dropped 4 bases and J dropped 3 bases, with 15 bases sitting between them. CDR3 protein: CAISGARESDTEAFF. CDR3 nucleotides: TGTGCCATCAGTGGGGCCAGGGAATCGGACACTGAAGCTTTCTTT.

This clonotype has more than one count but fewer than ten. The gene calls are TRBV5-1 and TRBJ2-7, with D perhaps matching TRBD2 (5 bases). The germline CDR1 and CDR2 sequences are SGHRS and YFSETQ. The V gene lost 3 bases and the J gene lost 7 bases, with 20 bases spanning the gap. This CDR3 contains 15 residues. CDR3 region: CASSSSGISLGEQYF. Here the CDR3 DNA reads TGCGCCAGCAGCTCCTCCGGGATTTCTCTAGGTGAGCAGTACTTC. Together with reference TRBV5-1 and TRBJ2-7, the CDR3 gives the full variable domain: KAGVTQTPRYLIKTRGQQVTLSCSPISGHRSVSWYQQTPGQGLQFLFEYFSETQRNKGNFPGRFSGRQFSNSRSEMNVSTLELGDSALYLCASSSSGISLGEQYFGPGTRLTVT.

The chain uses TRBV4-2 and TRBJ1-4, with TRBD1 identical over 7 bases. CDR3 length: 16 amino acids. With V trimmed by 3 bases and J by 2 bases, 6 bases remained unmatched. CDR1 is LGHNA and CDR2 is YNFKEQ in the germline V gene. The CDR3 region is CASSHRQGRTNEKLFF. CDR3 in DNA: TGTGCCAGCAGCCACAGACAGGGAAGGACTAATGAAAAACTGTTTTTT.

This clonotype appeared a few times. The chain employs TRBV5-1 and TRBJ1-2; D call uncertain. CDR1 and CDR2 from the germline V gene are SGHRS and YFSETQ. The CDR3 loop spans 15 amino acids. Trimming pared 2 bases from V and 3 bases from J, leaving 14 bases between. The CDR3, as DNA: TGCGCCAGCAGCTTAAGCAGTCCCTGGGACTATGGCTACACCTTC. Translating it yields CASSLSSPWDYGYTF.

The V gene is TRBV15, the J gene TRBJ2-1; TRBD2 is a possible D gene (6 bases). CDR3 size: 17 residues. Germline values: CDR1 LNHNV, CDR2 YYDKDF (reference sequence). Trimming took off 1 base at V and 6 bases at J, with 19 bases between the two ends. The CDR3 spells CATSRARDSRRGNEQFF. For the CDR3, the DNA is TGTGCCACCAGCAGAGCCCGGGACTCTCGTCGGGGCAATGAGCAGTTCTTC. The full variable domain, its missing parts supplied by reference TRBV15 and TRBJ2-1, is DAMVIQNPRYQVTQFGKPVTLSCSQTLNHNVMYWYQQKSSQAPKLLFHYYDKDFNNEADTPDNFQSRRPNTSFCFLDIRSPGLGDTAMYLCATSRARDSRRGNEQFFGPGTRLTVL.

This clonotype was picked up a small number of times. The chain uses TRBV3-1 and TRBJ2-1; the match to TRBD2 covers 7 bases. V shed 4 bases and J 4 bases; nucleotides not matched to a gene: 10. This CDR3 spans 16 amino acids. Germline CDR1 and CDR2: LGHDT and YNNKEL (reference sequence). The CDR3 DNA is TGTGCCAGCAGCCCTCTTAGCGGGTCCATATACAATGAGCAGTTCTTC. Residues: CASSPLSGSIYNEQFF.

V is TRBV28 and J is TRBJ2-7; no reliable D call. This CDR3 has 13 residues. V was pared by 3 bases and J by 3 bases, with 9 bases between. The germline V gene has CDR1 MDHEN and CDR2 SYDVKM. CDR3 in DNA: TGTGCCAGCAGTTTGCAGGATCGCTACGAGCAGTACTTC. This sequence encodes CASSLQDRYEQYF.

This CDR3 reads CATKDRDTDTQYF. The CDR3 DNA follows: TGTGCCACCAAAGACAGGGACACAGATACGCAGTATTTT. This chain connects TRBV6-1 to TRBJ2-3, with TRBD1 matching 7 bases. CDR3 length: 13 residues. CDR1 and CDR2 (germline): MNHNS, SASEGT. With V trimmed by 10 bases and J by 2 bases, 6 bases remained unmatched.

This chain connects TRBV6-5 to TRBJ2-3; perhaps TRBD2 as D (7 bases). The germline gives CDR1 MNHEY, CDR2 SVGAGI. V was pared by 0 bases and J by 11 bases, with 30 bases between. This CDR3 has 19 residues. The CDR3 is CASSYSGGGAPSSQIRQYF. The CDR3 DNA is TGTGCCAGCAGTTACTCCGGAGGGGGGGCGCCCTCATCACAGATCAGGCAGTATTTT.

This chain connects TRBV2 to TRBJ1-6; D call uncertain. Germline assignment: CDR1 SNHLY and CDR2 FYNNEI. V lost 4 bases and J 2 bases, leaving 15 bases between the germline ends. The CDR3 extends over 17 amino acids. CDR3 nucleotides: TGTGCCAGCAGTGGAGGACCAGGACTGACCTATAATTCACCCCTCCACTTT. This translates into CASSGGPGLTYNSPLHF.

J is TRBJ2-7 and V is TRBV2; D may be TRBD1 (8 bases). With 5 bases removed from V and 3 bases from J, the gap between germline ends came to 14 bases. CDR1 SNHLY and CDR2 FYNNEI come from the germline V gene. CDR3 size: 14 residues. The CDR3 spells CASSTNRGGYEQYF. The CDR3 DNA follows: TGTGCCAGCAGTACCAACAGGGGGGGCTACGAGCAGTACTTC. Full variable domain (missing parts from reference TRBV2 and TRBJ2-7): EPEVTQTPSHQVTQMGQEVILRCVPISNHLYFYWYRQILGQKVEFLVSFYNNEISEKSEIFDDQFSVERPDGSNFTLKIRSTKLEDSAMYFCASSTNRGGYEQYFGPGTRLTVT.

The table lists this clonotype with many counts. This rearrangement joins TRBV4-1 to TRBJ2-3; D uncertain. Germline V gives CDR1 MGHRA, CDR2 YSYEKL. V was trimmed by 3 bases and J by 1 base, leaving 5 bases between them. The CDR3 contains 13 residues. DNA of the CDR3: TGCGCCAGCAGCCACCCGGGCACAGATACGCAGTATTTT. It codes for CASSHPGTDTQYF.

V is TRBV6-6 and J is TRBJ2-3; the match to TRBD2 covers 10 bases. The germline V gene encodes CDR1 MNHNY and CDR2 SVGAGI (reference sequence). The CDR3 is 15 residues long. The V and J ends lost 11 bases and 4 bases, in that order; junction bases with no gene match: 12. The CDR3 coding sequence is TGTGCCGGCTCGTCACCGGGACTAGCGCCAGATACGCAGTATTTT. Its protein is CAGSSPGLAPDTQYF.

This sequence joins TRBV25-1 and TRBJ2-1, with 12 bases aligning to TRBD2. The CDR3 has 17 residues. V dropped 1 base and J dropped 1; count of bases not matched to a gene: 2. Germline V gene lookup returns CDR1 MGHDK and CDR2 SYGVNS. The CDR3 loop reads CASSEWTSGTSYNEQFF. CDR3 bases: TGTGCCAGCAGTGAATGGACTAGCGGGACTTCCTACAATGAGCAGTTCTTC.

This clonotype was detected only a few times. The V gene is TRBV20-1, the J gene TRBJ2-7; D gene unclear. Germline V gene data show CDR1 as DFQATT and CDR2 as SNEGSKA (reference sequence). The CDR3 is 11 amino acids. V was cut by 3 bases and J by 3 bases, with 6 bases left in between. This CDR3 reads CSASAGYEQYF. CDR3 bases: TGCAGTGCTAGTGCAGGCTACGAGCAGTACTTC.

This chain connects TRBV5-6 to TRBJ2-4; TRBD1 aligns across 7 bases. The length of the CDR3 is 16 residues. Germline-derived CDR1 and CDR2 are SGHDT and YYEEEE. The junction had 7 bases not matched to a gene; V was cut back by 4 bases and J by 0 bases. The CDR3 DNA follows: TGTGCCAGCAGCCATTGGGACAGCTTAGCCAAAAACATTCAGTACTTC. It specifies CASSHWDSLAKNIQYF.

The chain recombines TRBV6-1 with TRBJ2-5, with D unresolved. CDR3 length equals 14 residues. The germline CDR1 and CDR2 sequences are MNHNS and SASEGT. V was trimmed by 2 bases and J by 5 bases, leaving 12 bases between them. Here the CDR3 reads CASSEYPSVETQYF. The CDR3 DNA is TGTGCCAGCAGTGAATACCCCTCGGTGGAGACCCAGTACTTC.

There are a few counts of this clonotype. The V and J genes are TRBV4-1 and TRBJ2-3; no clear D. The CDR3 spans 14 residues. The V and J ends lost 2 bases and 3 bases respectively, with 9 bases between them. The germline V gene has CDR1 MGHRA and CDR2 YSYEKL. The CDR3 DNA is TGCGCCAGCAGCCAACCCCTAGGGACAGATACGCAGTATTTT. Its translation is CASSQPLGTDTQYF.